The clone carrying this T cell receptor beta chain was recorded many times. This entry is derived from a study of early T cells in non-severe SARS-CoV-2 infection. TCRdb itself ran the 5' RACE reads through MiXCR, one entry per CDR3 protein. The top ten hold more than 6.5% of the sample, which has around 84,000 distinct CDR3 sequences, about an eighth seen once. Trimming cost V 0 bases and J 4 bases, with 12 bases left between them. CDR3 size: 15 residues. CDR1 SGHAT and CDR2 FQNNGV come from the germline V gene. The source is an adult who was a healthcare worker with PCR-confirmed SARS-CoV-2 infection or an uninfected control (not recorded which). Sequencing was performed on whole blood. This chain connects TRBV11-2 to TRBJ1-2; D is perhaps TRBD1 (5 bases). The DNA for the CDR3 is TGTGCCAGCAGCTTAGATAAGGGCACAGGCTATGGCTACACCTTC. Translation gives CASSLDKGTGYGYTF.